The table lists the clone carrying this TCR beta chain with a count of one. The record originates from a study of OX40 agonist ivuxolimab in advanced cancers. Sequencing was performed with immunoSEQ multiplex PCR; in TCRdb, only in-frame clones are kept and a portion is missing. The profile shows under 95,000 clones, around nine tenths of them singletons. The V gene's germline CDR1 is SGHNT and CDR2 YYREEE (reference sequence). Trimming took 0 bases from V and 4 from J; bases not matched to a gene: 6. The CDR3 is 16 residues long. The chain couples TRBV5-4 to TRBJ2-3; TRBD2 aligns across 9 bases. This sample comprised CD4+ or CD8+ T cells sorted from blood, obtained in a trial of the OX40 agonist ivuxolimab. The TCR comes from an adult with an advanced solid tumor such as melanoma, head and neck, liver or kidney cancer. DNA for the CDR3: TGTGCCAGCAGCTTGGATGGCGGGGGGGCGTCAGATACGCAGTATTTT. Translation: CASSLDGGGASDTQYF.